The 7 T cell receptor beta chains below were found in one sample sequenced in a study of cytomegalovirus exposure and HLA in healthy donors. 60 Vbeta and 13 Jbeta primers were used in PCR. TCRdb's copy holds only in-frame clones and misses some; the assay was immunoSEQ multiplex PCR. The table lists about 90,000 clones, over 70% of them singletons. The specimen sequenced was PBMCs. Every receptor here comes from a boy aged 5-17 years in good health and CMV-seronegative.

The rearrangement joins TRBV29-1 to TRBJ2-5, with 10 nucleotides matching TRBD1. The CDR3 has 13 amino acids. V was pared by 5 bases and J by 5 bases, with 5 bases of the junction left unmatched. In germline, CDR1 is SQVTM, CDR2 ANQGSEA. CDR3 sequence reads: CSVRQGAGETQYF. The CDR3 DNA reads TGCAGCGTTCGACAGGGGGCTGGGGAGACCCAGTACTTC.

This sequence joins TRBV29-1 and TRBJ2-7; TRBD1 aligns across 7 bases. CDR3 length: 12 amino acids. The V and J ends lost 6 bases and 2 bases, in that order; junction bases with no gene match: 4. Germline lookup yields CDR1 SQVTM and CDR2 ANQGSEA. The CDR3 loop is CSVVTGTYEQYF. The CDR3 bases are TGCAGCGTCGTGACAGGGACCTACGAGCAGTACTTC.

This clone was found a few times. The gene calls are TRBV30 and TRBJ2-3, with 12 bases matching TRBD2. Germline CDR1 is GTSNPN and CDR2 is SVGIG (reference sequence). The CDR3 consists of 14 residues. Unmatched junction bases numbered 0, after V lost 1 base and J lost 4 bases. CDR3 sequence (DNA): TGTGCCTGGAGTGGACTAGCGGGAGCAGATACGCAGTATTTT. Translated: CAWSGLAGADTQYF.

The chain links TRBV6-4 to TRBJ2-1; no reliable D call. This CDR3 has 16 amino acids. The germline CDR1 and CDR2 sequences are MRHNA and SNTAGT. The V and J ends lost 0 bases and 7 bases respectively, with 16 bases between them. The CDR3 DNA is TGTGCCAGCAGTGACTCCTCTAGAAGTGGTTTAAATGAGCAGTTCTTC. It is translated as CASSDSSRSGLNEQFF.

J is TRBJ2-1 and V is TRBV12-2; TRBD2, the D gene given by the table, was not confirmed from the DNA. TRBV12-2 is a pseudogene. This CDR3 region has 15 residues. The CDR3 DNA follows: TGTGCAAGTCGCTGGGGGCCAGCGGGAGTAAACGAGCAGTTCTTC. Residues: CASRWGPAGVNEQFF.

The chain employs TRBV7-8 and TRBJ2-5; D is possibly TRBD2 (6 bases). With 3 bases removed from V and 4 bases from J, the gap between germline ends came to 12 bases. Germline V CDR1 and CDR2: SGHVS, FQNEAQ. The CDR3 totals 14 residues. Written as DNA, the CDR3 is TGTGCCAGCAGCTTGACGGGAGACGGAGAGACCCAGTACTTC. Its translation: CASSLTGDGETQYF.

The V gene is TRBV5-1, the J gene TRBJ1-2; D gene uncertain. Per germline, CDR1 SGHRS and CDR2 YFSETQ. This CDR3 spans 15 amino acids. V was shortened by 2 bases and J by 0 bases, with 11 bases between the two germline ends. The CDR3 spells CASSFSVSANYGYTF. The CDR3 coding sequence is TGCGCCAGCAGCTTCTCAGTCAGCGCTAACTATGGCTACACCTTC.